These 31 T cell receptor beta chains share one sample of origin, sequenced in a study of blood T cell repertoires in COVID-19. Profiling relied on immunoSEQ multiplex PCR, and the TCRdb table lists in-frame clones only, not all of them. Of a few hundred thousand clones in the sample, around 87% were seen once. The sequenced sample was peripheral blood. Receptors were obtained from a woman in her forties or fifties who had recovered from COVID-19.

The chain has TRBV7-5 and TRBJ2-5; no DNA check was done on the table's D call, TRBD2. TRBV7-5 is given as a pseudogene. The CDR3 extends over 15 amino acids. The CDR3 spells CASANAGGVQETQYF. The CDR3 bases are TGTGCCAGCGCGAACGCGGGCGGCGTACAAGAGACCCAGTACTTC.

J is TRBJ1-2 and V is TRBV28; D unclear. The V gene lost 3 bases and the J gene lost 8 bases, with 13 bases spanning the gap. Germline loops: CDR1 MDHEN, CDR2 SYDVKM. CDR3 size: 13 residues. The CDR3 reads CASSFGGRWGYTF. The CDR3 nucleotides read TGTGCCAGCAGTTTCGGTGGCAGGTGGGGCTACACCTTC.

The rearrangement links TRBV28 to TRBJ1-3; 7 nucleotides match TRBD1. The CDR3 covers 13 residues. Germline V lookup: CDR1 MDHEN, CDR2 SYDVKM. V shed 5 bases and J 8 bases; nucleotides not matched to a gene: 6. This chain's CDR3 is CASSPQGVYTIYF. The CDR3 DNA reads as TGTGCCAGCAGTCCTCAGGGGGTTTACACCATATATTTT.

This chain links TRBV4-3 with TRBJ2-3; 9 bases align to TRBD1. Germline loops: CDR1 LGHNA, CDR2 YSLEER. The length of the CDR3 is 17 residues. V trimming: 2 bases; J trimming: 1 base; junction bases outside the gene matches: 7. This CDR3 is CASSQNRGLRGTDTQYF. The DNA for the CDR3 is TGCGCCAGCAGCCAAAACAGGGGGCTAAGGGGCACAGATACGCAGTATTTT.

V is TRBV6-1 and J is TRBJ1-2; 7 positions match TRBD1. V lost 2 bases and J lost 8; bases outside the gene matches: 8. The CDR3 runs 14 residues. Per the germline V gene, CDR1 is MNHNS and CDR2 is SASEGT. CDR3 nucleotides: TGTGCCAGCAGTGAATTGGGGACAGCGGACGGCTACACCTTC. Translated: CASSELGTADGYTF.

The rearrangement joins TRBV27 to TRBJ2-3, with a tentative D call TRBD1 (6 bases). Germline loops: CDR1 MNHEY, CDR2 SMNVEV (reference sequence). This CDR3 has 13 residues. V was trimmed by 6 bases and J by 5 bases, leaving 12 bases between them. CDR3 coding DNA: TGTGCCAGCAGGGGACACGGAAAAGATACGCAGTATTTT. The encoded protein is CASRGHGKDTQYF.

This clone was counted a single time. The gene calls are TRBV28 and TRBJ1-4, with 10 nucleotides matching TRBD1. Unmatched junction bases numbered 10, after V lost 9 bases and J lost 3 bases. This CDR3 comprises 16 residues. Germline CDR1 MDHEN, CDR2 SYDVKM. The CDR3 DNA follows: TGTGCCAGTACCCGACAGGGGGCTTCGCCTAATGAAAAACTGTTTTTT. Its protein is CASTRQGASPNEKLFF.

In DNA form, the CDR3 reads TGTGCCAGCAGCTTAGATCGAGTAGAGATCAACTCTGGAAACACCATATATTTT. Its translation is CASSLDRVEINSGNTIYF. This chain connects TRBV11-2 to TRBJ1-3; D not resolved. The CDR3 is made up of 18 amino acids. From germline, CDR1 is SGHAT and CDR2 FQNNGV. The V and J ends lost 0 bases and 0 bases respectively, with 15 bases between them.

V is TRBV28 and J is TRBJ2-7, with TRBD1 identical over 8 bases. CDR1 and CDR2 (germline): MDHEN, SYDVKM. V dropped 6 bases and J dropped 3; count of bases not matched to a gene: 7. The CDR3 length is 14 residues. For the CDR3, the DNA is TGTGCCAGCAGAGCCGGGACAGGCCTCTACGAGCAGTACTTC. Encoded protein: CASRAGTGLYEQYF.

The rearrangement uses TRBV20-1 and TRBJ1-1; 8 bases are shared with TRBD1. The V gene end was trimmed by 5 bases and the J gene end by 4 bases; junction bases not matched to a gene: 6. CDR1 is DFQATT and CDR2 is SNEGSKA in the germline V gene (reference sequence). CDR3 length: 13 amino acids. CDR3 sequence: CSARDRGSTEAFF. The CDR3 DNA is TGCAGTGCTCGTGACAGGGGTAGCACTGAAGCTTTCTTT.

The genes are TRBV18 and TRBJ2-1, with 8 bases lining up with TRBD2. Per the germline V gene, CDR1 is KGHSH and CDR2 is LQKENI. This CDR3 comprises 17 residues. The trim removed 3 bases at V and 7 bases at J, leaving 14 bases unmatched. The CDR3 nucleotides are TGTGCCAGCTCACCGCTCGTGGGTAGCGGGATAAGGAATGAGCAGTTCTTC. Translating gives CASSPLVGSGIRNEQFF.

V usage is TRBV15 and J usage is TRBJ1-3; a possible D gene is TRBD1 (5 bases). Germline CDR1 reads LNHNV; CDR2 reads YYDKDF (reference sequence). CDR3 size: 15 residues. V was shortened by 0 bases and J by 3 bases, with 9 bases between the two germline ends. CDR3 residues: CATSREKGLGNTIYF. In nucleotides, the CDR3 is TGTGCCACCAGCAGAGAGAAGGGGCTTGGAAACACCATATATTTT.

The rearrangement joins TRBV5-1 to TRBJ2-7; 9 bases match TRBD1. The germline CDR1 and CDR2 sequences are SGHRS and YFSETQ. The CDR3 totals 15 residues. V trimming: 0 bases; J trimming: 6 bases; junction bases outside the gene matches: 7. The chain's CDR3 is CASSLASDRGSEQYF. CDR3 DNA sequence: TGCGCCAGCAGCTTGGCCTCGGACAGGGGATCCGAGCAGTACTTC.

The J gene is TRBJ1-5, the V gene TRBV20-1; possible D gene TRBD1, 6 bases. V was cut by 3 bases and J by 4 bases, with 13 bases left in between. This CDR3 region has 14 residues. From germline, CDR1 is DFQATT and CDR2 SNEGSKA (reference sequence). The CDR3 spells CSASSRGRNQPQHF. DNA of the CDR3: TGCAGTGCTAGTTCCAGGGGCAGGAATCAGCCCCAGCATTTT.

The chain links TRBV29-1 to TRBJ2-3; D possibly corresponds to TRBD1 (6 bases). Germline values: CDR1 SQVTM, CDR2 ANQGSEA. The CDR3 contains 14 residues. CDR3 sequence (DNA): TGCAGTGTTTACGCACAGGGTCGCCCAGATACGCAGTATTTT. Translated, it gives CSVYAQGRPDTQYF.

As DNA, the CDR3 is TGTGCCTGGAGTTCGGGAAGCAATCAGCCCCAGCATTTT. The encoded protein is CAWSSGSNQPQHF. The chain links TRBV30 to TRBJ1-5, with D unclear. This CDR3 comprises 13 residues. CDR1 is GTSNPN and CDR2 is SVGIG in the germline V gene (reference sequence). With 2 bases removed from V and 1 base from J, the gap between germline ends came to 6 bases.

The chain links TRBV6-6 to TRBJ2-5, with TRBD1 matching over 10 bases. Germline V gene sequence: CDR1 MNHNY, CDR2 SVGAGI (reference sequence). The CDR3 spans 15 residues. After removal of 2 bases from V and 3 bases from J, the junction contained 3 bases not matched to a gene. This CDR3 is CASSYQGQGEETQYF. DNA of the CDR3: TGTGCCAGCAGTTACCAAGGACAGGGGGAAGAGACCCAGTACTTC.

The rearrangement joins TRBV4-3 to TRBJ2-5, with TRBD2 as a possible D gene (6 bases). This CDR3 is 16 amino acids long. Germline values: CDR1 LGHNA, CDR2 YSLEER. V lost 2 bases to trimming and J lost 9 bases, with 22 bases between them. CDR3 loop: CASSQFSAGSNRAQYF. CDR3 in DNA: TGCGCCAGCAGCCAATTCTCGGCGGGGAGCAACCGGGCCCAGTACTTC.

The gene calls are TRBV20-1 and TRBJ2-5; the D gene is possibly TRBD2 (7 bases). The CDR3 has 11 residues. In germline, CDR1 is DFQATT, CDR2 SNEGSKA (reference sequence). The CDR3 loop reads CRGGAGETQYF. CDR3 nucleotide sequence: TGCAGAGGGGGGGCCGGAGAGACCCAGTACTTC.

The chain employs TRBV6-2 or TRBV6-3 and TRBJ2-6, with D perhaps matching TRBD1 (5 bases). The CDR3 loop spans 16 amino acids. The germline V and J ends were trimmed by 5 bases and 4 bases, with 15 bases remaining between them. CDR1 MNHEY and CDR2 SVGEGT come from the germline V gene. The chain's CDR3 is CASSPSGAPGANVLTF. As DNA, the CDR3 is TGTGCCAGCAGTCCCAGTGGGGCGCCGGGGGCCAACGTCCTGACTTTC.

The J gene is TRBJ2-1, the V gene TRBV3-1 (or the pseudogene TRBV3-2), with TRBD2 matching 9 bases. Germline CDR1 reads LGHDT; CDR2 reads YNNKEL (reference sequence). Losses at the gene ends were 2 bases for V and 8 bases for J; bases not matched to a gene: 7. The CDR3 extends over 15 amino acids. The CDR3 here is CASSQPGLAMDEQFF. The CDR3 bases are TGTGCCAGCAGCCAACCGGGACTAGCTATGGATGAGCAGTTCTTC.

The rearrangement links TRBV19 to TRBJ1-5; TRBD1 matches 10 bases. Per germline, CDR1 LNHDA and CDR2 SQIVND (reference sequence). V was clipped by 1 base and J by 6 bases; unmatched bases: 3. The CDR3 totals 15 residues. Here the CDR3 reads CASSIGDRGGQPQHF. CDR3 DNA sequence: TGTGCCAGTAGTATAGGGGACAGGGGAGGTCAGCCCCAGCATTTT.

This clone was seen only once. The CDR3 bases are TGTGCCAGCATCCCCTCGAGGAAGAACACTGAAGCTTTCTTT. Its translation: CASIPSRKNTEAFF. V and J are TRBV6-5 and TRBJ1-1; the D is unclear. Germline CDR1 MNHEY, CDR2 SVGAGI. CDR3 length: 14 residues. V was trimmed by 7 bases and J by 1 base, leaving 13 bases between them.

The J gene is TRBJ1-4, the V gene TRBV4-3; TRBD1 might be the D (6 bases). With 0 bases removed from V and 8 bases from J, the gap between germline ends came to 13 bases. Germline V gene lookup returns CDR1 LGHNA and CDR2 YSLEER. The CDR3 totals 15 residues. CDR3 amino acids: CASSQDPGQREKLFF. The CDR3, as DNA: TGCGCCAGCAGCCAAGACCCAGGACAGAGAGAAAAACTGTTTTTT.

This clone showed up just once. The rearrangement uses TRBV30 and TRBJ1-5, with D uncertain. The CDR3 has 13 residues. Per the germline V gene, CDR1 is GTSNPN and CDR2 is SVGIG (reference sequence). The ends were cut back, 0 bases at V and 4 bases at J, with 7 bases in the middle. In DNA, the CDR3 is TGTGCCTGGAGTGTAAGAGAAAATCAGCCCCAGCATTTT. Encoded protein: CAWSVRENQPQHF.

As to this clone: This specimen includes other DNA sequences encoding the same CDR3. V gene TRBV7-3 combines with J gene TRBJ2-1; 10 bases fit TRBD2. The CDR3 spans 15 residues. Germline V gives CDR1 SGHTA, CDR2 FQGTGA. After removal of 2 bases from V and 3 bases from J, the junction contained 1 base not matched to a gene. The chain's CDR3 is CASSLRLAGYNEQFF. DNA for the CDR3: TGTGCCAGCAGCTTACGACTAGCGGGCTACAATGAGCAGTTCTTC.

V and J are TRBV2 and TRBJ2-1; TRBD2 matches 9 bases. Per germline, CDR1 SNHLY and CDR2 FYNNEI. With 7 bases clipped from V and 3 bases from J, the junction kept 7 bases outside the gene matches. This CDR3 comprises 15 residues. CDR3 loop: CASKFMREGYNEQFF. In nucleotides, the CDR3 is TGTGCCAGCAAATTCATGCGGGAGGGCTACAATGAGCAGTTCTTC.

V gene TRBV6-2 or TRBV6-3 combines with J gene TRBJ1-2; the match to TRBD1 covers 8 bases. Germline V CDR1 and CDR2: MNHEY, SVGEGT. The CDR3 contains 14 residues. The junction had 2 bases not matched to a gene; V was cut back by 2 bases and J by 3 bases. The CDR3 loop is CASSYAGGDYGYTF. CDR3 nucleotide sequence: TGTGCCAGCAGTTACGCAGGGGGCGACTATGGCTACACCTTC.

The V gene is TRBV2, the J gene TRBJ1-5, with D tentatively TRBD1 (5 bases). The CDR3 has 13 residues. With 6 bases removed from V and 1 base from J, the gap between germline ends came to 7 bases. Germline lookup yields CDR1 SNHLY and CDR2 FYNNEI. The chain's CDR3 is CASRTESNQPQHF. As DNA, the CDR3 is TGTGCCAGCAGGACAGAGAGCAATCAGCCCCAGCATTTT.

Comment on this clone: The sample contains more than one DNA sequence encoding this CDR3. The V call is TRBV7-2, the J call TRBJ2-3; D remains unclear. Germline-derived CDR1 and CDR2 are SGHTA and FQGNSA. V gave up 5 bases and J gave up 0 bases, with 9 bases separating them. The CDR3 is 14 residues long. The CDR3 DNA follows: TGTGCCAGCAGCCCTATGACTAGCACAGATACGCAGTATTTT. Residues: CASSPMTSTDTQYF.

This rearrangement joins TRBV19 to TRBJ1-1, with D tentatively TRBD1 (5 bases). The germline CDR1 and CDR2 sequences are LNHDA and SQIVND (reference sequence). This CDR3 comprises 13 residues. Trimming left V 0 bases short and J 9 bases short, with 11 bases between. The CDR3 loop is CASSIDRRGKAFF. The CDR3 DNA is TGTGCCAGTAGTATAGATCGGAGGGGAAAAGCTTTCTTT.